Listed here is a single T cell receptor beta chain. As yet, its antigen is unknown. Regarding time point: week 35, safety follow-up. Vaccinated patients received 300 ug of mutant IDH1 20-mer peptide per dose, with topical imiquimod. There were new WHO grade 3 or 4 astrocytomas in the donors, and these were IDH1-mutant and ATRX-lost. This sample is drawn from a study of a mutant IDH1 vaccine in newly diagnosed glioma. Whole-study context: Radiotherapy, temozolomide, or both had been given previously, and both were given to most. The timing of visit V12 was week 35, and that of visit V13 was week 47.

Here immunoSEQ multiplex PCR was the method, and the copy in TCRdb shows in-frame clones only, minus some. The data show some 58,000 clones, with roughly 79% seen just once and approximately 5% held by the top ten. CDR1 and CDR2 (germline): LGHNA, YNFKEQ. Trimming removed 4 bases from V and 5 bases from J; junction bases left unmatched: 11. This CDR3 spans 17 amino acids. This clonotype originated in a middle-aged man with glioma. This chain links TRBV4-2 with TRBJ2-1, with 10 bases fitting TRBD2. The sequencing used PBMCs, collected from a glioma patient whose treatment included an IDH1 peptide vaccine. The CDR3 is CASSLGASGSPNNEQFF. DNA of the CDR3: TGTGCCAGCAGCCTAGGGGCTAGCGGGAGTCCTAACAATGAGCAGTTCTTC.